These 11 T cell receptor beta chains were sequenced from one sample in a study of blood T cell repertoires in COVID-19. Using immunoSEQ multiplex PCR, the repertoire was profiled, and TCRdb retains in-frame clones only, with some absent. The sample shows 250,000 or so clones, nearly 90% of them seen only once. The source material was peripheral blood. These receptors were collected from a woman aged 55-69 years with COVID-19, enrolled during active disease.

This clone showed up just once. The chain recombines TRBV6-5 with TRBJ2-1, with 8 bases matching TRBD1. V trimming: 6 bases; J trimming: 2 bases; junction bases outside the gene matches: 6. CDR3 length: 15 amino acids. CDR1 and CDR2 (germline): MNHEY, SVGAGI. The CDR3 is CASRPGQGTYNEQFF. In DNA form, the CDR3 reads TGTGCCAGCAGACCAGGACAGGGAACCTACAATGAGCAGTTCTTC.

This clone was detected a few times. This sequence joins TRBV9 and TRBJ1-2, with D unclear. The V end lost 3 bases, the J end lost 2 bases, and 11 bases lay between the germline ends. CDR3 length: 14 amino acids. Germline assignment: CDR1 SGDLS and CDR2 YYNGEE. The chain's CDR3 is CASSANWANYGYTF. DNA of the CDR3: TGTGCCAGCAGCGCCAATTGGGCGAACTATGGCTACACCTTC.

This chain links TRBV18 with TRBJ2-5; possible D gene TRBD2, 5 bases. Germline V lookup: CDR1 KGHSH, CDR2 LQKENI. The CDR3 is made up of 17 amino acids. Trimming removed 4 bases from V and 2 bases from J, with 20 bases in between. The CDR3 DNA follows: TGTGCCAGCTCACTTGAGGGCCCTCACTTCTCGCAAGAGACCCAGTACTTC. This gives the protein CASSLEGPHFSQETQYF.

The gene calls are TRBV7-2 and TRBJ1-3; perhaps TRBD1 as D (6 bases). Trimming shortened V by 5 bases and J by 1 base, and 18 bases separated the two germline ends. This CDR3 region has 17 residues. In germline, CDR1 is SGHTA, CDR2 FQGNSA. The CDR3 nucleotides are TGTGCCAGCAGCGGGGGGGCAGCGAGGATATCTGGAAACACCATATATTTT. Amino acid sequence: CASSGGAARISGNTIYF.

The CDR3 loop is CASSPRQGSGYTF. CDR3 nucleotide sequence: TGTGCCAGTAGCCCACGACAGGGAAGTGGCTACACCTTC. The chain carries TRBV19 and TRBJ1-2; 7 bases agree with TRBD1. In germline, CDR1 is LNHDA, CDR2 SQIVND (reference sequence). Trimming cost V 6 bases and J 7 bases; bases outside gene matches: 8. This CDR3 is built from 13 residues.

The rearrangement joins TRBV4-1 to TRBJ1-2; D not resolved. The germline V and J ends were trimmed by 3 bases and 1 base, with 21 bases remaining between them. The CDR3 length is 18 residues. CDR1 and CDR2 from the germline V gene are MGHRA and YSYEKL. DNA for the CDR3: TGCGCCAGCAGCCATAATGCTGCCCGGGAGACGCGTAACTATGGCTACACCTTC. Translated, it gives CASSHNAARETRNYGYTF.

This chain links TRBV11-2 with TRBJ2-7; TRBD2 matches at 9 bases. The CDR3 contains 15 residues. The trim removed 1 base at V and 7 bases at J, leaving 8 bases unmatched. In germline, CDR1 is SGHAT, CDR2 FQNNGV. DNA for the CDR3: TGTGCCAGCAGCTTAGGAGCGGGGGGATCCCTAGAGCAGTACTTC. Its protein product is CASSLGAGGSLEQYF.

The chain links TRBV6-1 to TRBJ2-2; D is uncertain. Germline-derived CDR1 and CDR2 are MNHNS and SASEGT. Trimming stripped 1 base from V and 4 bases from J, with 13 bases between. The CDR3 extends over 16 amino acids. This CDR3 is CASSEGADNPTGELFF. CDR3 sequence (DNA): TGTGCCAGCAGTGAAGGGGCTGATAACCCCACCGGGGAGCTGTTTTTT.

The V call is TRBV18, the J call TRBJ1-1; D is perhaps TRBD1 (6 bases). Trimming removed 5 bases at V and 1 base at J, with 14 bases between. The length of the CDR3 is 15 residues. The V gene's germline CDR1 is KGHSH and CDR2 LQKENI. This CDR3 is CASSFRDTWNTEAFF. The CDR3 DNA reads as TGTGCCAGCTCATTCCGGGACACATGGAACACTGAAGCTTTCTTT.

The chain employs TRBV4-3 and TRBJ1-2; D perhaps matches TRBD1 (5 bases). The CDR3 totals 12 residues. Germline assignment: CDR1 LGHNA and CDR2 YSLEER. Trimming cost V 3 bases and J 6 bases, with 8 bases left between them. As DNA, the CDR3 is TGCGCCAGCAGCCACTCAGGGAATGGCTACACCTTC. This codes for CASSHSGNGYTF.

CDR3 in amino acids: CASSPRTGASYEQYF. CDR3 nucleotide sequence: TGTGCCAGCAGCCCCCGGACAGGGGCATCCTACGAGCAGTACTTC. The chain uses TRBV7-2 and TRBJ2-7, with TRBD1 identical over 9 bases. Germline V gene sequence: CDR1 SGHTA, CDR2 FQGNSA. The CDR3 consists of 15 residues. V shed 5 bases, J shed 1 base, and the junction held 6 bases outside the gene matches.